The 6 T cell receptor delta chains below come from one sample, sequenced in a study of gamma-delta T cells after stem cell transplantation. TCRdb re-called the RT-PCR reads via CATT. The repertoire holds over a thousand delta-chain clones, 9.5% to 15% seen once, with approximately 26% in the top ten. Sequencing was done on a sample of gamma-delta T cells. These receptors were obtained from a human donor. It is not recorded whose cells these are; they may come from a transplant donor.

This clone has just one count. The likely explanation is a read error, given a far larger clone one base away. Other DNA variants within this sample encode the same CDR3. The rearrangement joins TRDV2 to TRDJ1; the D is unclear. This CDR3 spans 13 amino acids. CDR1 and CDR2 from the germline V gene are GEAIGNYY and EKD. Between the trimmed V and J ends, which lost 2 bases and 4 bases, there was a span of 10 bases. The CDR3 reads CACDMVGVDKLIF. DNA for the CDR3: TGTGCCTGTGACATGGTGGGCGTCGATAAACTCATCTTT.

This clone was counted only a few times. Since a far larger clone is one base different, this is likely a read error. The same CDR3 is also encoded by other DNA sequences in this sample. The chain recombines TRDV2 with TRDJ1, with 12 bases that match TRDD3. J lost 0 bases, V lost 0 bases, and 16 bases had no gene match. CDR1 is GEAIGNYY and CDR2 is EKD in the germline V gene. The CDR3 spans 21 residues. CDR3 amino acids: CACDTLLGDTTLTHYTDKLIF. CDR3 nucleotide sequence: TGTGCCTGTGACACCCTGCTGGGGGATACGACCCTCACCCATTACACCGATAAACTCATCTTT.

Remarks on this clone: This likely stems from a read error, as it lies one base from a far larger clone. This sample also contains other DNA sequences that code for the same CDR3. CDR3 sequence: CACDTVLTGGHYTDKLIF. In nucleotides, the CDR3 is TGTGCCTGTGACACCGTCCTTACTGGGGGGCACTACACCGATAAACTCATCTTT. The chain combines TRDV2 with TRDJ1, with 8 bases identical to TRDD3. V lost 0 bases to trimming and J lost 0 bases; unmatched junction nucleotides: 11. This CDR3 is 18 amino acids long. From germline, CDR1 is GEAIGNYY and CDR2 EKD.

This clone was observed a handful of times. TCRdb attributes to this sequence the protein of a much larger clone, which differs from the DNA translation at residue 3; a read error is likely, and the protein displayed is translated from the DNA. Other DNA sequences of this sample code for an identical CDR3. The V and J genes are TRDV2 and TRDJ1; D is undetermined. CDR1 and CDR2 (germline): GEAIGNYY, EKD. The CDR3 consists of 19 residues. The CDR3 DNA is TGTGCCCGTGACACCGTTAAAGGGAAGGATTCAGATAACACCGATAAACTCATCTTT. Translated, it gives CARDTVKGKDSDNTDKLIF.

This clone counts as large. V and J are TRDV2 and TRDJ1; 11 bases match TRDD3. CDR1 and CDR2 (germline): GEAIGNYY, EKD. Losses at the gene ends were 3 bases for V and 0 bases for J; bases not matched to a gene: 5. The CDR3 length is 16 residues. CDR3 loop: CACDPLLGDNTDKLIF. CDR3 coding DNA: TGTGCCTGTGACCCCTTACTGGGGGATAACACCGATAAACTCATCTTT.

The sample holds one count of this clone. With a far larger clone one base away, a read error is the likely cause. V is TRDV2 and J is TRDJ3; the match to TRDD3 covers 8 bases. In germline, CDR1 is GEAIGNYY, CDR2 EKD. This CDR3 is 23 amino acids long. The DNA for the CDR3 is TGTGCCTGTGACACCGTTAAGGGACTGGGGGCCCTTCGCAGCTCCTGGGACACCCTACAGATGTTTTTC. It is translated as CACDTVKGLGALRSSWDTLQMFF.